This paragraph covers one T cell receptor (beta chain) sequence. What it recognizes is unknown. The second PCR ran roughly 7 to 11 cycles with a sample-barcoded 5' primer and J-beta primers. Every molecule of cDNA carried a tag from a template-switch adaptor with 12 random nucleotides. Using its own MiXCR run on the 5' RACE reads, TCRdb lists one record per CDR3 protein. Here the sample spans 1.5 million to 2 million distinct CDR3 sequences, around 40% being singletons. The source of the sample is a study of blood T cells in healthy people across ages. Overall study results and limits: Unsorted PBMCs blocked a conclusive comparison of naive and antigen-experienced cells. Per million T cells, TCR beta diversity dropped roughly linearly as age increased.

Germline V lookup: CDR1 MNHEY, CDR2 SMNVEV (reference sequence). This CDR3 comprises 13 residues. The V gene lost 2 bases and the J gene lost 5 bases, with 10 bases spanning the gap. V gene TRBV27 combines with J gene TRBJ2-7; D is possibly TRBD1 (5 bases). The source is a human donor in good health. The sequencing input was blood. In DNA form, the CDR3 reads TGTGCCAGCAGTTTAATCCCAGGGAACGAGCAGTACTTC. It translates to CASSLIPGNEQYF.